This is a list of T cell receptor beta chains from one sample in a study of shared clonotypes between healthy human individuals. TCRdb's copy holds only in-frame clones and misses some; the assay was immunoSEQ multiplex PCR. Found here are under 850,000 clones, more than 85% of them singletons; the top ten hold less than 25%. Sequenced material: naive CD8+ T cells sorted from blood. These receptors came from a young man in good health. The CDR3 runs from the conserved cysteine through the conserved F or W. A D gene is named only where the DNA matches it firmly. A clone size is listed for some rows: how often the clone was seen (once, few, many), or a class if it is expanded.

d_gene: TRBD2; j_gene: TRBJ2-7; len: 15; v_gene: TRBV11-2; abundance: .; CDR3aa: CASSLGLAGAYEQYF; CDR3nt: TGTGCCAGCAGCTTAGGGCTAGCGGGGGCTTACGAGCAGTACTTC
d_gene: .; j_gene: TRBJ2-7; len: 12; v_gene: TRBV2; abundance: once; CDR3aa: CASTGGAYEQYF; CDR3nt: TGTGCCAGCACCGGCGGAGCATACGAGCAGTACTTC
d_gene: .; j_gene: TRBJ2-5; len: 12; v_gene: TRBV28; abundance: .; CDR3aa: CASSFTSSVQYF; CDR3nt: TGTGCCAGCAGTTTCACCTCTAGCGTACAGTACTTC
d_gene: .; j_gene: TRBJ2-3; len: 15; v_gene: TRBV6-5; abundance: .; CDR3aa: CASSRIHGDTDTQYF; CDR3nt: TGTGCCAGCAGTCGGATCCACGGGGACACAGATACGCAGTATTTT
d_gene: .; j_gene: TRBJ2-2; len: 13; v_gene: TRBV10-3; abundance: .; CDR3aa: CAISGVEHRGAVF; CDR3nt: TGTGCCATCAGTGGGGTCGAACACCGGGGAGCTGTTTTT
d_gene: .; j_gene: TRBJ2-3; len: 15; v_gene: TRBV7-9; abundance: .; CDR3aa: CASSLAADSTDTQYF; CDR3nt: TGTGCCAGCAGCTTAGCTGCGGATAGCACAGATACGCAGTATTTT
d_gene: .; j_gene: TRBJ2-1; len: 15; v_gene: TRBV15; abundance: .; CDR3aa: CATSRTGSSYNEQFF; CDR3nt: TGTGCCACCAGCAGAACAGGTAGCTCCTACAATGAGCAGTTCTTC
d_gene: .; j_gene: TRBJ2-2; len: 12; v_gene: TRBV10-3; abundance: .; CDR3aa: CAISVDTGELFF; CDR3nt: TGTGCCATCAGTGTTGACACCGGGGAGCTGTTTTTT
d_gene: TRBD2; j_gene: TRBJ2-1; len: 19; v_gene: TRBV4-1; abundance: .; CDR3aa: CASSQGGAGGPSFYNEQFF; CDR3nt: TGCGCCAGCAGCCAAGGGGGAGCGGGAGGGCCGAGTTTCTACAATGAGCAGTTCTTC
d_gene: TRBD2; j_gene: TRBJ2-7; len: 14; v_gene: TRBV7-9; abundance: .; CDR3aa: CASSSGTSGYEQYF; CDR3nt: TGTGCCAGCAGCTCCGGGACTAGCGGGTACGAGCAGTACTTC
d_gene: TRBD2; j_gene: TRBJ2-1; len: 19; v_gene: TRBV18; abundance: .; CDR3aa: CASSPSQTSGSTSYNEQFF; CDR3nt: TGTGCCAGCTCACCATCCCAGACTAGCGGGAGCACCTCCTACAATGAGCAGTTCTTC
d_gene: .; j_gene: TRBJ1-2; len: 15; v_gene: TRBV27; abundance: once; CDR3aa: CASSSPRDAIWGYTF; CDR3nt: TGTGCCAGCAGTTCCCCAAGAGACGCCATATGGGGCTACACCTTC
d_gene: .; j_gene: TRBJ1-4; len: 16; v_gene: TRBV7-6; abundance: .; CDR3aa: CASSSPVGGLGEKLFF; CDR3nt: TGTGCCAGCAGCTCCCCGGTAGGGGGGTTGGGTGAAAAACTGTTTTTT
d_gene: .; j_gene: TRBJ2-5; len: 13; v_gene: TRBV9; abundance: .; CDR3aa: CASSGGLIETQYF; CDR3nt: TGTGCCAGCAGTGGAGGGTTAATCGAGACCCAGTACTTC
d_gene: TRBD1; j_gene: TRBJ2-1; len: 15; v_gene: TRBV10-2; abundance: .; CDR3aa: CASSEYRGLFDEQFF; CDR3nt: TGCGCCAGCAGTGAATACAGGGGGCTTTTCGATGAGCAGTTCTTC
d_gene: TRBD2; j_gene: TRBJ2-3; len: 15; v_gene: TRBV5-4; abundance: once; CDR3aa: CASSEGLADTDTQYF; CDR3nt: TGTGCCAGCAGCGAGGGACTAGCGGACACAGATACGCAGTATTTT